The 14 T cell receptor beta chains reported below all come from one sample, sequenced in a study of T cells after yellow fever vaccination. One entry per CDR3 protein results from TCRdb running MiXCR on the 5' RACE reads. The sample contains a few hundred thousand distinct CDR3 sequences, around 3.9% of which appear only once. This specimen was PBMCs, taken 5 days after the yellow fever booster vaccination. Every receptor here comes from a man between 18 and 29 years old who received the YFV17D yellow fever vaccine.

J is TRBJ2-3 and V is TRBV6-6, with 10 positions matching TRBD2. Per the germline V gene, CDR1 is MNHNY and CDR2 is SVGAGI (reference sequence). Trimming cost V 2 bases and J 5 bases; bases outside gene matches: 10. This CDR3 contains 17 residues. The CDR3 DNA reads as TGTGCCAGCAGTTACCTAGCGGGGGCCCTAAGGGGAGATACGCAGTATTTT. This translates into CASSYLAGALRGDTQYF.

This clonotype was counted ten times or more. The V call is TRBV7-9, the J call TRBJ2-1, with D perhaps being TRBD1 or TRBD2 (6 bases each). Trimming stripped 8 bases from V and 7 bases from J, with 9 bases between. The germline gives CDR1 SEHNR, CDR2 FQNEAQ (reference sequence). The CDR3 is made up of 11 amino acids. As DNA, the CDR3 is TGTGCCAGCGGAGGGGGAAATGAGCAGTTCTTC. This codes for CASGGGNEQFF.

This clonotype has more than one count but fewer than ten. A read error may be the cause here, since a much bigger clone is one base away. The chain has TRBV7-2 and TRBJ2-6; tentatively, D is TRBD2 (5 bases). This CDR3 comprises 15 residues. Germline lookup yields CDR1 SGHTA and CDR2 FQGNSA. Trimming cost V 2 bases and J 2 bases, with 7 bases left between them. The CDR3 region has the DNA TGTGCCAGCAGCTTAACCGGGGCTGGGGCCAACGTCCTGACTTTC. Translated: CASSLTGAGANVLTF.

CDR3 residues: CASSFPPRQETQYF. CDR3 DNA: TGTGCCAGCAGTTTTCCCCCCCGGCAAGAGACCCAGTACTTC. The rearrangement links TRBV12-3 or TRBV12-4 to TRBJ2-5; the D is unclear. This CDR3 spans 14 amino acids. With 3 bases removed from V and 2 bases from J, the gap between germline ends came to 10 bases.

This clonotype has at least ten counts. V usage is TRBV10-3 and J usage is TRBJ2-3; unclear D gene. The CDR3 covers 12 residues. In germline, CDR1 is ENHRY, CDR2 SYGVKD. V was trimmed by 3 bases and J by 3 bases, leaving 4 bases between them. The CDR3 sequence is CAISEGTDTQYF. DNA for the CDR3: TGTGCCATCAGTGAAGGTACAGATACGCAGTATTTT.

This clonotype was seen repeatedly, ten times or more. The rearrangement joins TRBV4-2 to TRBJ1-4; D call uncertain. Germline V CDR1 and CDR2: LGHNA, YNFKEQ. The CDR3 is 13 residues long. V was trimmed by 8 bases and J by 2 bases, leaving 9 bases between them. The CDR3 DNA is TGTGCCAGCGGGTCCGCGACTAATGAAAAACTGTTTTTT. Its translation: CASGSATNEKLFF.

The chain links TRBV7-2 to TRBJ2-1; 10 bases map to TRBD2. The J segment lost 5 bases and the V segment lost 3 bases, leaving 4 bases of the junction unmatched. The CDR3 sequence is 15 residues long. Looked up from germline, CDR1 is SGHTA and CDR2 is FQGNSA. This chain's CDR3 is CASSFSGGYNNEQFF. DNA for the CDR3: TGTGCCAGCAGCTTTAGCGGGGGGTATAACAATGAGCAGTTCTTC. The variable domain in full, with the rest retrieved from reference TRBV7-2 and TRBJ2-1, is GAGVSQSPSNKVTEKGKDVELRCDPISGHTALYWYRQSLGQGLEFLIYFQGNSAPDKSGLPSDRFSAERTGGSVSTLTIQRTQQEDSAVYLCASSFSGGYNNEQFFGPGTRLTVL.

The chain employs TRBV28 and TRBJ1-1; maybe TRBD1 (6 bases). From germline, CDR1 is MDHEN and CDR2 SYDVKM. With 7 bases removed from V and 4 bases from J, the gap between germline ends came to 13 bases. The length of the CDR3 is 13 residues. For the CDR3, the DNA is TGTGCCAGCACCAAACAGGGTCCCACTGAAGCTTTCTTT. It yields the protein CASTKQGPTEAFF.

The rearrangement joins TRBV4-2 to TRBJ1-6; TRBD1 matches at 8 bases. This CDR3 region has 15 residues. CDR1 and CDR2 (germline): LGHNA, YNFKEQ. The ends lost 3 bases at V and 17 bases at J; junction bases unmatched: 15. In DNA, the CDR3 is TGTGCCAGCAGCCAGGCAGGACAGGGAGAGGGCCCCATCCACTTT. It yields the protein CASSQAGQGEGPIHF.

Turning to this clonotype: A read error may be the cause here, since a much bigger clone is one base away. The rearrangement links TRBV10-3 to TRBJ2-3; 8 bases line up with TRBD2. Germline V gene lookup returns CDR1 ENHRY and CDR2 SYGVKD. V lost 3 bases and J lost 2; bases outside the gene matches: 7. This CDR3 has 16 residues. Here the CDR3 DNA reads TGTGCCATCAGTGAACCAGCGGGGGAAAACACAGATACGCAGTATTTT. It specifies CAISEPAGENTDTQYF.

V and J are TRBV27 and TRBJ1-6; D not certain. The length of the CDR3 is 15 residues. The V gene's germline CDR1 is MNHEY and CDR2 SMNVEV (reference sequence). V gave up 2 bases and J gave up 2 bases, with 7 bases separating them. The chain's CDR3 is CASSLGLPYNSPLHF. In nucleotides, the CDR3 is TGTGCCAGCAGTTTAGGACTCCCCTATAATTCACCCCTCCACTTT.

This clonotype has just a few counts. V is TRBV5-5 and J is TRBJ1-4; possibly TRBD1 for D (6 bases). V lost 4 bases and J 2 bases, leaving 15 bases between the germline ends. The V gene's germline CDR1 is SGHKS and CDR2 YYEKEE (reference sequence). This CDR3 has 16 residues. As DNA, the CDR3 is TGTGCCAGCAGCCCACTTGGGGGGGCGACTAATGAAAAACTGTTTTTT. Encoded protein: CASSPLGGATNEKLFF.

This clonotype was seen a few times. The rearrangement joins TRBV5-1 to TRBJ1-2; 10 bases are shared with TRBD1. The trim removed 4 bases at V and 2 bases at J, leaving 5 bases unmatched. CDR3 length equals 15 residues. Per the germline V gene, CDR1 is SGHRS and CDR2 is YFSETQ. The CDR3 DNA follows: TGCGCCAGCAGCAGAGACAGGGGGCAGAACTATGGCTACACCTTC. It translates to CASSRDRGQNYGYTF.

V usage is TRBV18 and J usage is TRBJ2-3; possibly TRBD1 or TRBD2 for D (5 bases each). The germline CDR1 and CDR2 sequences are KGHSH and LQKENI. The CDR3 spans 13 residues. Trimming removed 2 bases from V and 11 bases from J, with 14 bases in between. The CDR3, as DNA: TGTGCCAGCTCACCAGCCGGGACCCCGATGCAGTATTTT. The encoded protein is CASSPAGTPMQYF.